The rows below give T cell receptor beta chains drawn from one sample of a study of T cells after yellow fever vaccination. One entry per CDR3 protein results from TCRdb running MiXCR on the 5' RACE reads. Among some 110,000 distinct CDR3 sequences, around 7.2% were seen once, and the ten largest hold 2.5% to 3%. The sequencing used CD4+ T cells sorted from PBMCs, collected about 41 days after the first yellow fever vaccination. All receptors come from a man between 18 and 29 years old who received the YFV17D yellow fever vaccine. CDR3s include the opening cysteine and the closing phenylalanine or tryptophan. D genes are given only for firm matches. Where a row states a size, it is once, few, many or the class of an expanded clone; other rows omit it.

TRBV12-3/TRBV12-4	14	TRBJ1-3	many	-	CASSSQFSGNTIYF	TGTGCCAGCAGTTCCCAGTTCTCTGGAAACACCATATATTTT
TRBV5-4	14	TRBJ2-2	-	TRBD1	CASSQGQVTGELFF	TGTGCCAGCAGCCAGGGACAGGTGACCGGGGAGCTGTTTTTT
TRBV2	16	TRBJ2-7	many	TRBD1	CASSEAVRTGVYEQYF	TGTGCCAGCAGTGAAGCAGTCAGGACAGGGGTATACGAGCAGTACTTC
TRBV5-1	12	TRBJ2-1	many	-	CASSSSGSEQFF	TGCGCCAGCAGCTCGTCAGGGAGTGAGCAGTTCTTC
TRBV10-2	14	TRBJ1-6	few	-	CASKMTDRNSPLHF	TGCGCCAGCAAGATGACGGATAGGAATTCACCCCTCCACTTT
TRBV12-3/TRBV12-4	13	TRBJ2-5	many	-	CASSFRGQETQYF	TGTGCCAGCAGTTTTCGTGGCCAAGAGACCCAGTACTTC
TRBV3-1	14	TRBJ2-2	many	-	CASSPTASNGELFF	TGTGCCAGCAGTCCGACAGCAAGTAACGGGGAGCTGTTTTTT
TRBV28	12	TRBJ2-5	many	-	CASSLAGGTQYF	TGTGCCAGCAGTTTAGCAGGCGGGACCCAGTACTTC
TRBV7-9	16	TRBJ2-5	many	TRBD2	CASSPPGLAGVETQYF	TGTGCCAGCAGCCCACCGGGGCTAGCGGGCGTAGAGACCCAGTACTTC
TRBV7-2	14	TRBJ1-1	-	TRBD1	CAASRPGGRVEAFF	TGTGCCGCCTCTCGCCCAGGGGGAAGAGTCGAAGCTTTCTTT
TRBV9	15	TRBJ1-2	many	TRBD1	CASSVTQGARDGYTF	TGTGCCAGCAGCGTAACACAGGGGGCGCGGGATGGCTACACCTTC
TRBV3-1	13	TRBJ2-1	medium-sized	TRBD2	CASSRGEGYEQFF	TGTGCCAGCAGCCGTGGGGAGGGTTATGAGCAGTTCTTC
TRBV7-8	12	TRBJ1-2	many	-	CASSLANGGYTF	TGTGCCAGCAGCTTAGCGAATGGGGGCTACACCTTC
TRBV27	14	TRBJ1-1	many	TRBD1	CASSQGALHTEAFF	TGTGCCAGCAGTCAGGGGGCCTTGCACACTGAAGCTTTCTTT
TRBV29-1	14	TRBJ1-1	many	TRBD1	CSVALTGGNTEAFF	TGCAGCGTTGCCTTGACAGGGGGGAACACTGAAGCTTTCTTT
TRBV18	16	TRBJ2-3	many	TRBD1	CASSAPLGQGTDTQYF	TGTGCCAGCTCTGCCCCTCTGGGACAGGGAACAGATACGCAGTATTTT
TRBV6-1	16	TRBJ1-6	-	TRBD1	CASRIDRESANSPLHF	TGTGCCAGCAGAATAGACAGGGAGTCGGCGAATTCACCCCTCCACTTT
TRBV11-2	13	TRBJ2-7	many	-	CASSFNRAGEQYF	TGTGCCAGCAGCTTTAACAGGGCGGGCGAGCAGTACTTC
TRBV30	15	TRBJ2-4	many	-	CAWKGPEGTKNIQYF	TGTGCCTGGAAGGGACCCGAGGGTACCAAAAACATTCAGTACTTC
TRBV7-9	13	TRBJ1-5	many	-	CASSLEGGQPQHF	TGTGCCAGCAGCTTAGAAGGCGGTCAGCCCCAGCATTTT
TRBV7-2	16	TRBJ2-5	many	TRBD2	CASSPTLAGGQETQYF	TGTGCCAGCAGCCCCACCCTAGCGGGGGGACAAGAGACCCAGTACTTC
TRBV7-2	14	TRBJ1-2	many	-	CASRRPGSLEGYTF	TGTGCCAGCAGGAGACCGGGATCACTTGAGGGCTACACCTTC
TRBV12-5	16	TRBJ1-5	-	TRBD1	CASGPKGTGGGQPQHF	TGTGCTAGTGGCCCGAAAGGGACAGGGGGCGGGCAGCCCCAGCATTTT
TRBV12-3/TRBV12-4	12	TRBJ2-1	many	-	CASSPGRLEQFF	TGTGCCAGCAGTCCCGGTCGTTTGGAGCAGTTCTTC
TRBV5-1	16	TRBJ2-6	few	TRBD1	CASSTWTGRGANVLTF	TGCGCCAGCAGCACCTGGACAGGGCGCGGGGCCAACGTCCTGACTTTC
TRBV4-3	14	TRBJ2-5	many	-	CASSQEFLQGTQYF	TGCGCCAGCAGCCAAGAGTTTCTACAAGGGACCCAGTACTTC
TRBV20-1	15	TRBJ2-1	many	TRBD1	CSARGSGTDGVEQFF	TGCAGTGCTAGGGGCTCCGGGACAGACGGAGTTGAGCAGTTCTTC
TRBV5-4	13	TRBJ2-3	few	-	CASSLAAVDTQYF	TGTGCCAGCAGCTTGGCCGCGGTGGATACGCAGTATTTT
TRBV3-1	15	TRBJ2-7	few	TRBD1	CASSRDRGSSYEQYF	TGTGCCAGCAGCCGAGACAGGGGGAGCTCCTACGAGCAGTACTTC
TRBV7-2	13	TRBJ2-3	-	-	CASSLVVRDTQYF	TGTGCCAGCAGCTTAGTTGTCCGAGATACGCAGTATTTT
TRBV7-7	17	TRBJ2-3	many	TRBD2	CASSTTSGGTSTDTQYF	TGTGCTAGCAGCACGACTAGCGGGGGTACTAGCACAGATACGCAGTATTTT
TRBV12-3/TRBV12-4	13	TRBJ2-5	many	-	CASTRQNQETQYF	TGTGCCAGCACCCGGCAGAACCAAGAGACCCAGTACTTC
TRBV18	14	TRBJ1-1	few	-	CASSLRQQSTEAFF	TGTGCCAGCTCACTACGACAGCAGAGCACTGAAGCTTTCTTT
TRBV20-1	14	TRBJ1-1	few	TRBD1	CSARARTGHTEAFF	TGCAGTGCTAGAGCCCGGACAGGCCACACTGAAGCTTTCTTT
TRBV11-1	18	TRBJ2-2	-	TRBD2	CASSLGLAGPTSTGELFF	TGTGCCAGCAGCTTAGGACTAGCGGGGCCGACTTCCACCGGGGAGCTGTTTTTT
TRBV6-2/TRBV6-3	14	TRBJ2-4	many	-	CASSGARGDLSSHF	TGTGCCAGCAGCGGCGCCAGGGGCGATCTTTCTTCGCACTTC
TRBV29-1	17	TRBJ2-4	many	-	CSVVHVEDYLAKNIQYF	TGCAGCGTTGTCCACGTCGAGGACTATTTAGCCAAAAACATTCAGTACTTC
TRBV10-3	14	TRBJ2-3	many	TRBD2	CAISEAGGPDTQYF	TGTGCCATCAGTGAAGCGGGGGGGCCCGATACGCAGTATTTT
TRBV7-3	16	TRBJ2-5	many	TRBD2	CASSLTYLAGQETQYF	TGTGCCAGCAGCTTAACGTACCTAGCGGGGCAAGAGACCCAGTACTTC
TRBV6-2/TRBV6-3	15	TRBJ2-2	-	-	CASSYLGQSNGELFF	TGTGCCAGCAGTTACCTCGGACAGAGCAACGGGGAGCTGTTTTTT
TRBV5-1	16	TRBJ2-5	few	-	CASSQILAPYQETQYF	TGCGCCAGCAGCCAAATACTAGCTCCCTACCAAGAGACCCAGTACTTC
TRBV11-2	14	TRBJ2-2	many	-	CASSLFRKAGELFF	TGTGCCAGCAGCTTATTTCGGAAGGCCGGGGAGCTGTTTTTT
TRBV10-3	13	TRBJ1-6	many	-	CAIGAGLNSPLHF	TGTGCCATCGGAGCCGGGTTAAATTCACCCCTCCACTTT
TRBV4-3	13	TRBJ1-5	many	-	CASSQDWNQPQHF	TGCGCCAGCAGCCAAGATTGGAATCAGCCCCAGCATTTT
TRBV7-2	18	TRBJ2-3	many	-	CASSLRFRVDSITDTQYF	TGTGCCAGCAGCTTAAGGTTTCGGGTCGACTCGATCACAGATACGCAGTATTTT
TRBV14	17	TRBJ1-4	many	TRBD1	CASSHYRDRGRIEKLFF	TGTGCCAGCAGCCATTACCGGGACAGGGGGCGCATTGAAAAACTGTTTTTT
TRBV20-1	13	TRBJ1-4	many	TRBD1	CSAPGQGIEKLFF	TGCAGTGCCCCTGGACAGGGGATTGAAAAACTGTTTTTT
TRBV20-1	13	TRBJ1-4	many	-	CSARDVTNEKLFF	TGCAGTGCTAGAGATGTAACTAATGAAAAACTGTTTTTT
TRBV7-2	12	TRBJ2-1	many	TRBD1	CASREQGGSQFF	TGTGCCAGCAGAGAACAGGGGGGATCCCAGTTCTTC
TRBV4-2	13	TRBJ1-2	many	-	CASSGMGAYGYTF	TGTGCCAGCAGCGGGATGGGGGCCTATGGCTACACCTTC
TRBV7-9	13	TRBJ2-5	many	-	CASSPIPRETQYF	TGTGCCAGCAGCCCGATCCCCCGGGAGACCCAGTACTTC
TRBV27	17	TRBJ1-1	many	TRBD1	CASSLSAGQGSYTEAFF	TGTGCCAGCAGTTTATCGGCAGGACAGGGAAGTTACACTGAAGCTTTCTTT
TRBV6-5	13	TRBJ2-5	-	-	CASSYTLGETQYF	TGTGCCAGCAGTTACACACTCGGGGAGACCCAGTACTTC
TRBV5-8	17	TRBJ2-2	many	-	CASTFERDSSNTGELFF	TGTGCCAGCACCTTTGAGCGGGACAGCTCGAACACCGGGGAGCTGTTTTTT
TRBV12-3/TRBV12-4	14	TRBJ2-7	many	-	CASSPGLARARQYF	TGTGCCAGCAGCCCCGGGCTAGCCAGGGCCCGGCAGTACTTC
TRBV4-3	16	TRBJ1-4	many	-	CASSQGAGQAYEKLFF	TGCGCCAGCAGCCAAGGAGCGGGACAAGCGTATGAAAAACTGTTTTTT